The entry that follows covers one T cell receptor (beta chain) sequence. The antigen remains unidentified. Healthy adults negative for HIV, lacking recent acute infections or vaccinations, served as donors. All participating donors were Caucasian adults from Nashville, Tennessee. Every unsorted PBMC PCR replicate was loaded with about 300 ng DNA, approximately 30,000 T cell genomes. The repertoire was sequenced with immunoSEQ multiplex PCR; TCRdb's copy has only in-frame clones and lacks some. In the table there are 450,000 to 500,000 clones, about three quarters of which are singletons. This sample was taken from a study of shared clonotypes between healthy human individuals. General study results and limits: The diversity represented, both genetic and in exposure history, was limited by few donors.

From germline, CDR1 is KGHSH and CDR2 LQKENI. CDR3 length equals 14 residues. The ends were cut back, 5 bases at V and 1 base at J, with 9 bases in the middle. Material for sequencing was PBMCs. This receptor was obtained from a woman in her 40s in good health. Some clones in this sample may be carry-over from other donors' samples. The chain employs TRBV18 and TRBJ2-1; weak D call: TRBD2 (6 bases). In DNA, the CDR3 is TGTGCCAGCTCATCGGGGGAATCCTACAATGAGCAGTTCTTC. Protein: CASSSGESYNEQFF. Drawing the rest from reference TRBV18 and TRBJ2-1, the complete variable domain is NAGVMQNPRHLVRRRGQEARLRCSPMKGHSHVYWYRQLPEEGLKFMVYLQKENIIDESGMPKERFSAEFPKEGPSILRIQQVVRGDSAAYFCASSSGESYNEQFFGPGTRLTVL.